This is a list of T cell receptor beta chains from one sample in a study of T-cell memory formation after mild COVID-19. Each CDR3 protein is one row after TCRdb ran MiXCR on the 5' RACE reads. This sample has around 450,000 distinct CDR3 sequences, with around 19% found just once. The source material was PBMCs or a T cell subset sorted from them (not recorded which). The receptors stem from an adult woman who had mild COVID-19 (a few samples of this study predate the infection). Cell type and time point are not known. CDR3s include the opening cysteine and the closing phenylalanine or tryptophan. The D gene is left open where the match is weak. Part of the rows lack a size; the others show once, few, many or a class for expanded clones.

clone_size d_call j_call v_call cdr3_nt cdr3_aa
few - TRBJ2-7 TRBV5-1 TGCGCCAGCAGCCGATCCGACAGACCCTTGCAGTACTTC CASSRSDRPLQYF
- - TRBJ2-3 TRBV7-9 TGTGCCAGCAGCTTTCCGCCACGGCCCCAAGGTTCAGATACGCAGTATTTT CASSFPPRPQGSDTQYF
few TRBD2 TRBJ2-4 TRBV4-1 TGCGCCAGCAGCCTTGGACCGGGACTAGCGGGGGGCAACCCAAAAAACATTCAGTACTTC CASSLGPGLAGGNPKNIQYF
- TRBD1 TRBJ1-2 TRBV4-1 TGCGCCAGCAGCCAACTCAGGGGGAACTATGGCTACACCTTC CASSQLRGNYGYTF
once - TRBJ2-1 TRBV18 TGTGCCAGCTCATCCAGGGTATTGGAGCAGTTCTTC CASSSRVLEQFF
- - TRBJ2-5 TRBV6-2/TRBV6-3 TGTGCCACCGGGGTGAAGACAGAAGAGACCCAGTACTTC CATGVKTEETQYF
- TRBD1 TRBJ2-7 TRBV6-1 TGTGCCAGCAGAGGGACAGGGACCCATTCGTACTTC CASRGTGTHSYF
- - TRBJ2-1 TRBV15 TGTGCCACCAGCAGAGATTGGGGGGATGAGCAGTTCTTC CATSRDWGDEQFF
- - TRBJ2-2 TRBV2 TGTGCCAGCAGTGACAGGAGGAGCACCGGGGAGCTGTTTTTT CASSDRRSTGELFF
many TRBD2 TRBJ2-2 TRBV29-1 TGCAGCGTTACTCGGGGGGCCGGGGAGCTGTTTTTT CSVTRGAGELFF
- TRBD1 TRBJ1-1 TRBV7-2 TGTGCCAGCAGCTCCTACAGGGGGCGAACTGAAGCTTTCTTT CASSSYRGRTEAFF
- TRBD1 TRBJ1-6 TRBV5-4 TGTGCCAGCAGCCACCTCATCTTAGGGACAGCCTATAATTCACCCCTCCACTTT CASSHLILGTAYNSPLHF
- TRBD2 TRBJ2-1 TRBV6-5 TGTGCCAGCAGTTACGGTGCGGGAGGGCCAAGTGAGCAGTTCTTC CASSYGAGGPSEQFF
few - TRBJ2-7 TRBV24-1 TGTGCCACCAGTGATTCCAGGGGTCCCTCCTGGGAGCAGTACTTC CATSDSRGPSWEQYF
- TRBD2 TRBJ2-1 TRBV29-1 TGCAGCGTTGAAGGGCTAGCGGGAGGCCCCTCCTACAATGAGCAGTTCTTC CSVEGLAGGPSYNEQFF
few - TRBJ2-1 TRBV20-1 TGCAGTGCTAGGATAGAAGCTCGGGGACATGAGCAGTTCTTC CSARIEARGHEQFF
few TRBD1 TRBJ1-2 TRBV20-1 TGCAGTGCTACCCCGGGACAGGGGTTTTTTTATGGCTACACCTTC CSATPGQGFFYGYTF
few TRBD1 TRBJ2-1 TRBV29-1 TGCAGCGTTGAACAACAGGGGAAGGTCTACAATGAGCAGTTCTTC CSVEQQGKVYNEQFF
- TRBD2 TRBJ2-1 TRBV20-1 TGCAGTGCTAGAGACCAGGCACTAGCGGGAGCCCTGTCCTACAATGAGCAGTTCTTC CSARDQALAGALSYNEQFF
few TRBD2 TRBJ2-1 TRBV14 TGTGCCAGCAGCCGGTTCGGGGGGGCGAACAATGAGCAGTTCTTC CASSRFGGANNEQFF
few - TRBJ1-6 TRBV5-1 TGCGCCAGCAGCTCTCAGGATCATAATTCACCCCTCCACTTT CASSSQDHNSPLHF
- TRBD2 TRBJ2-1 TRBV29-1 TGCAGCGTTGAAGGGACTAGCCATCGGTCCTACAATGAGCAGTTCTTC CSVEGTSHRSYNEQFF
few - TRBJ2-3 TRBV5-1 TGCGCCAGCATCTACAAACCTGGGGCAGAAGATACGCAGTATTTT CASIYKPGAEDTQYF
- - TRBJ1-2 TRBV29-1 TGCAGCGTTGTAGTCACAGGGACCAACTATGGCTACACCTTC CSVVVTGTNYGYTF
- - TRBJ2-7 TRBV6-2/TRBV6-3 TGTGCCAGCAGTCCAGACCCACAAAGAAGGGGCGAGCAGTACTTC CASSPDPQRRGEQYF
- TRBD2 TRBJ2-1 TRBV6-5 TGTGCCAGCAGTTACAGGCGGGGGGGTGTCAATGAGCAGTTCTTC CASSYRRGGVNEQFF
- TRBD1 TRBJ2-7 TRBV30 TGTGCCTGGACGCGGACAGGGCCCTACGAGCAGTACTTC CAWTRTGPYEQYF
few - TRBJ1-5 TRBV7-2 TGTGCCAGCAGCCGATTGGACGATCAGCCCCAGCATTTT CASSRLDDQPQHF
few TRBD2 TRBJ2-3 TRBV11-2 TGTGCCAGCAGGCGACTAGCGGGGATGGAAGATACGCAGTATTTT CASRRLAGMEDTQYF
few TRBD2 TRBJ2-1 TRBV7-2 TGTGCCAGCAGCCGGACTAGGAGGTCCTACAATGAGCAGTTCTTC CASSRTRRSYNEQFF
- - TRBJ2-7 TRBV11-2 TGTGCCAGCAGCTTAGATCGGGGCAGCCCCTCCTTC CASSLDRGSPSF
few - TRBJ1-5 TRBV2 TGTGCCACTAAGCCCAGTACCGATCAGCCCCAGCATTTT CATKPSTDQPQHF
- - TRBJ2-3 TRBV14 TGTGCCAGCAGCCAAGAGGTCCCAGATACGCAGTATTTT CASSQEVPDTQYF
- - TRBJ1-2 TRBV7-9 TGTGCCAGCAGCTTAGTCGAAGGTTTGGGGACGGCCGGCTACACCTTC CASSLVEGLGTAGYTF
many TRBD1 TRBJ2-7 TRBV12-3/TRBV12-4 TGTGCCAGCAGCTCAACAGGGGGGACCTACGAGCAGTACTTC CASSSTGGTYEQYF
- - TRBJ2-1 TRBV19 TGTGCCAGTACCAGACAGTCCGGTGGGAATGAGCAGTTCTTC CASTRQSGGNEQFF
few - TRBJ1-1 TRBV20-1 TGCAGTGCTAGACCTAGCGAGGGGGTAAGCACTGAAGCTTTCTTT CSARPSEGVSTEAFF
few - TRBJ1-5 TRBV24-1 TGTGCCACCAGTGTTGGGGGGCAGACTCAGCCCCAGCATTTT CATSVGGQTQPQHF
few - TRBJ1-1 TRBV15 TGTGCCACCAGCAGAGAAAACGGACCTGAAGCTTTCTTT CATSRENGPEAFF
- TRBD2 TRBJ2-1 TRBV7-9 TGTGCCAGCAGCCCAGGGCCGGGACTAGCGGATAATGAGCAGTTCTTC CASSPGPGLADNEQFF
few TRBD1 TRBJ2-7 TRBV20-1 TGCAGTGGCCTGACAGGGAGTAGTTCCTACGAGCAGTACTTC CSGLTGSSSYEQYF
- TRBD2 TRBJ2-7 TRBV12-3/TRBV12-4 TGTGCCAGCAGTTGGTTGCGGACTAGCGGGGTAGTCTACGAGCAGTACTTC CASSWLRTSGVVYEQYF
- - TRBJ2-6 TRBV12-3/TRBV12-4 TGTGCCAGCAGAGGCACTGGGGCCAACGTCCTGACTTTC CASRGTGANVLTF
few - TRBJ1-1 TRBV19 TGTGCCAGTAGTATCGGACCTTTTCACGCTTTCTTT CASSIGPFHAFF
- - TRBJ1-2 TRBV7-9 TGTGCCAGCAGCTCAGTCTCTGGCTACACCTTC CASSSVSGYTF
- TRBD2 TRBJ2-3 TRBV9 TGTGCCAGCAGCGTAGACCTAGCGGGGGGCATCACAGATACGCAGTATTTT CASSVDLAGGITDTQYF
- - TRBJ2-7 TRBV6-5 TGTGCCAGCAGTTACTCAGGCTTAAGGGGTGCTTCCTACGAGCAGTACTTC CASSYSGLRGASYEQYF
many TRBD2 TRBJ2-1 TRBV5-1 TGCGCCAGCAGTCAGGGACTAGCGGGAGGAAATGAGCAGTTCTTC CASSQGLAGGNEQFF
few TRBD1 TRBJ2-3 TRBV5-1 TGCGCCAGCAGCTCTCAAGGACAGGGGTCGGATACGCAGTATTTT CASSSQGQGSDTQYF
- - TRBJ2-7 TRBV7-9 TGTGCCAGCAGCTCCCTAGAACGGGCGTACGAGCAGTACTTC CASSSLERAYEQYF